This T cell receptor (beta chain) was recovered during a study of human T cells and chemical hapten exposure (dated by TCRdb to about 2021). Background on the whole study: For sensitization, 2% DPC in acetone was applied to a 2 cm by 2 cm area of upper inner arm skin. Throughout the study period of about 22 weeks, patients also received therapeutic DPC doses to the scalp every week. Patch tests used Finn chambers with 0.01% DPC on the upper back, scored after 6 days by International Contact Dermatitis Research Group standards. Most of the patients in the cohort were female, and the cohort covered alopecia areata with under or over 50% scalp involvement, alopecia totalis and alopecia universalis. Libraries were pooled for sequencing, and per-sample TCR yields varied mainly because of small differences in library volumes within the pool. In alopecia patients, the study followed how the peripheral blood TCR repertoire changed in vivo over primary and secondary sensitization to diphenylcyclopropenone (DPC), a hapten. Blood samples were taken from patients before sensitization (week 0) and at 2, 6 and about 24 weeks after DPC sensitization. Some 29 alopecia patients provided blood for TCR sequencing at one to four time points (pre-sensitization, 2, 6 and 24 weeks). What the research found in general, with its limitations: A positive correlation was found between the number of PT1 expanded TCRs and patch test score, with significance reached at thresholds 8, 16 and 32 but not 4. Because all patients had alopecia, a presumed autoimmune disease, the immune response of the patients might differ from that of healthy individuals. DPC sensitization did not change the number of TCRs with a frequency above 1 in 1000, and there was no evidence of changes in global repertoire structure. Repeated subsampling changed both the strength of the expansion versus patch-test correlation and the threshold at which that correlation became significant. Significantly more large CDR3 similarity clusters were formed by expanded TCRs than by pre-sensitization or healthy control sets, consistent with antigen-driven responses.

V loses 6 bases of germline sequence and J loses 4 bases, and the interval between the two ends is 15 bases. From its cysteine to its phenylalanine, the CDR3 spans 15 amino acids. CDR3 DNA only is kept here, 45 bases in frame from base 1. Library preparation employed RACE. This sample was sequenced with a NextSeq 500. Library preparation attached unique molecular identifiers to individual cDNA molecules for quantitative, reproducible TCR counting. Both TCR alpha and TCR beta chains were sequenced from each blood RNA sample. On the authors' methods: The median number of TCRs per sample was around 100,000, ranging from roughly 23,224 to 700,000. The Decombinator software suite was used to annotate V, J and CDR3 in the TCR reads. For the PS versus PT1 abundance plots, all samples were subsampled to the same number of TCRs (28,000). Expanded TCRs were defined as absent before sensitization and observed at least eight times at the 2-week time point. Starting from the raw public reads, TCRdb applied fastp trimming at Q25, assembled clones with MiXCR and retained in-frame beta chains. CDR3 protein duplicates are merged, each entry listing the most common genes and DNA. These V and J calls derive from TCRdb rather than the authors' analysis. The sample table shows 80,000 to 100,000 distinct CDR3 sequences, and roughly a tenth are seen once. The ten biggest clones cover more than 0.85% of the sample.

In its sample, this clonotype was seen many times. This clone's antigen is unknown. No much larger clone is present one base from it, and per-base qualities are unavailable. This specimen's time point label, per the study, means: patch test 3, about 24 weeks after DPC sensitization. The treatment or condition label, as the study defines it: therapeutic diphenylcyclopropenone sensitization with weekly scalp DPC. Blood at each patch-test visit was drawn before the patch test was applied. Patients were eligible if aged 18 to 70, diagnosed with alopecia and judged suitable for DPC therapy, and pregnant patients were excluded. Total RNA was extracted from unfractionated whole blood collected in Tempus Blood RNA tubes.

The sample here was whole blood, taken in connection with sensitization to the hapten diphenylcyclopropenone (DPC). This clonotype originated in a woman in her twenties or thirties with alopecia areata. Some clones in this sample may be carry-over from other donors' samples. The chain is assembled from TRBV12-3 or TRBV12-4 and TRBJ2-2, and TRBD2 may be the D gene, going by 6 matching bases. In nucleotides, the sequence is TGTGCCAGCAGCCGTACCGTGGGACTCACCGGGGAGCTGTTTTTT. The translation is CASSRTVGLTGELFF.